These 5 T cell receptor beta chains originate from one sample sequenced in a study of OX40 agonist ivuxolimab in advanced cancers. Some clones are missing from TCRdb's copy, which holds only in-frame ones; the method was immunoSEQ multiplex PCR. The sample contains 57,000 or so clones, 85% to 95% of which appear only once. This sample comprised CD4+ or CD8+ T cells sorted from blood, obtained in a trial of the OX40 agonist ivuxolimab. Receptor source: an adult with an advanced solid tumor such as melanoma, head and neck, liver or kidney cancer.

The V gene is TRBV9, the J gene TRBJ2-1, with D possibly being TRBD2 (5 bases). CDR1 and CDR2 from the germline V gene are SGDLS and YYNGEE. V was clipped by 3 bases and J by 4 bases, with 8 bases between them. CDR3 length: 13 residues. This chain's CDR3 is CASSGTPYNEQFF. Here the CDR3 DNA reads TGTGCCAGCAGCGGGACTCCTTACAATGAGCAGTTCTTC.

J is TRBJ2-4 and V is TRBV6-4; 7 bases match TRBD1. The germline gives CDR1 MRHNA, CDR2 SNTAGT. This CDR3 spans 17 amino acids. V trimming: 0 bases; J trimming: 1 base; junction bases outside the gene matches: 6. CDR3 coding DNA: TGTGCCAGCAGTGACTCGTCCACAGGGGATGCCAAAAACATTCAGTACTTC. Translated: CASSDSSTGDAKNIQYF.

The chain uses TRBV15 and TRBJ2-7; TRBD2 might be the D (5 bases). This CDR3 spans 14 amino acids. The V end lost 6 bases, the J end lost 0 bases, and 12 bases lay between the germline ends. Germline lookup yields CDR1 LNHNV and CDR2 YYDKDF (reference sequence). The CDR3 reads CATSGAEASYEQYF. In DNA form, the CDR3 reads TGTGCCACCAGTGGAGCGGAAGCCTCCTACGAGCAGTACTTC.

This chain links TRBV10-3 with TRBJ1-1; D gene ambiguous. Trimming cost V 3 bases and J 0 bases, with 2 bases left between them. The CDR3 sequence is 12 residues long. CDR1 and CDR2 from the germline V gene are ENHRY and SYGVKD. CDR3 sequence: CAISDLNTEAFF. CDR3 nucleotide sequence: TGTGCCATCAGTGATTTGAACACTGAAGCTTTCTTT.

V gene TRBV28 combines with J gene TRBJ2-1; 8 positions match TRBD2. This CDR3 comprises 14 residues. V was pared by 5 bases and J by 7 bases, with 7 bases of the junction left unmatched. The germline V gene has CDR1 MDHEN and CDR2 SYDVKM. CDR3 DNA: TGTGCCAGCAGTCTATCGGGAGGGGGTAATGAGCAGTTCTTC. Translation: CASSLSGGGNEQFF. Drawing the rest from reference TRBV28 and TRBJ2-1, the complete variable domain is DVKVTQSSRYLVKRTGEKVFLECVQDMDHENMFWYRQDPGLGLRLIYFSYDVKMKEKGDIPEGYSVSREKKERFSLILESASTNQTSMYLCASSLSGGGNEQFFGPGTRLTVL.